A selection of T cell receptor beta chains follows, all from one sample in a study of radiotherapy plus CTLA-4 blockade in lung cancer. Profiling relied on immunoSEQ multiplex PCR, and the TCRdb table lists in-frame clones only, not all of them. The sample holds fewer than 140,000 clones, over 75% seen once. The sequencing here drew on peripheral blood, taken from a patient treated with radiotherapy plus ipilimumab. These receptors were obtained from a human donor with non-small cell lung cancer that progressed on radiotherapy plus ipilimumab. Some clones in this sample may be carry-over from other donors' samples. Each CDR3 is given without its conserved first and last residue. Each record gives: J gene, V gene, CDR3 protein.

TRBJ2-3,TRBV10-3,AISETVAGGTPDTQY
TRBJ1-1,TRBV5-1,ASSWGQSREAF
TRBJ2-1,TRBV7-2,ASSPPSRGNEQF
TRBJ2-1,TRBV7-8,ASSKRLAGGPPSSYNEQF
TRBJ2-1,TRBV14,ASSQILAGFSNEQF
TRBJ2-7,TRBV4-3,ASSQDPRGVLY
-,TRBV18,ASRGQSYEQY
TRBJ2-5,TRBV1,TSSHYPGTGVLETQY
TRBJ1-2,TRBV6-4,ASSPGTRTSYGYT
TRBJ1-2,TRBV5-8,ASSLAGTTNYGYT
TRBJ1-5,TRBV6-5,ASRRQSYSNQPQH
TRBJ1-1,TRBV7-9,ASSAAVVYTEAF
TRBJ2-1,TRBV29-1,SVEGTGGANEQF
TRBJ1-2,TRBV18,ASSQSGGGSPYT
TRBJ2-7,TRBV28,ASSFGGEQY
TRBJ1-3,TRBV2,ASSVQGSGNTIY
TRBJ1-5,TRBV7-2,ASSFSGGSHQPQH
TRBJ2-7,TRBV27,AVRQGNTYEQY
TRBJ2-3,TRBV4-3,ASSPGPIAGGPGDTQY
TRBJ2-1,TRBV4-3,ASSQFNGAYNEQF
TRBJ1-5,TRBV30,AWSRGNQPQH
TRBJ1-2,TRBV5-1,ASSLEPGTAYGYT
TRBJ2-5,TRBV5-4,ASSLFQGKETQY
TRBJ1-5,TRBV2,ASSEGTDDQPQH
TRBJ1-2,TRBV11-2,ASSQGRFYGYT
TRBJ1-1,TRBV7-2,ASSLAGGMNTEAF
TRBJ2-3,TRBV19,ASTPAGGGLTDTQY
TRBJ2-5,TRBV5-5,ASSPRTGVAEETQY
TRBJ2-3,TRBV5-1,ASSLGNGGGPISTDTQY
TRBJ1-1,TRBV7-3,ASSQTTGVTEAF
TRBJ1-5,TRBV5-8,ASSYDSDQPQH
TRBJ2-2,TRBV10-3,AIRQGASDTGELF
TRBJ2-7,TRBV7-9,ASSPGQGYEQY
TRBJ2-7,TRBV4-2,ASSLGTNEGSYEQY
TRBJ1-6,TRBV21-1,ASSHITDRNNSPLH
TRBJ2-5,TRBV9,ASSVGEGPWILGTQY
TRBJ2-2,TRBV5-1,ASSLDNIDWTGELF